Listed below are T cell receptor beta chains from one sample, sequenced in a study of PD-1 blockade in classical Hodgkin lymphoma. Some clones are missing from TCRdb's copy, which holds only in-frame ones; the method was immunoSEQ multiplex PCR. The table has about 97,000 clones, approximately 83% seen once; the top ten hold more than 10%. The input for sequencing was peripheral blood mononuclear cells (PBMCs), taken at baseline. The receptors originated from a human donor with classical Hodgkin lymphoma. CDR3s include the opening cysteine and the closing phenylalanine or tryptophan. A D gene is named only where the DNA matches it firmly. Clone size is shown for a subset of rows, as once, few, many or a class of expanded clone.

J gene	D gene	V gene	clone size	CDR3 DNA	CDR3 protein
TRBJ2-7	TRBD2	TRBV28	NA	TGTGCCAGCAGTTCTCCGGGACTAGCGTTCCACGAGCAGTACTTC	CASSSPGLAFHEQYF
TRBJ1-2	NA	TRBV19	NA	TGTGCCAGCGCGGCCAGTGGCAGGAGTGGCTACACCTTC	CASAASGRSGYTF
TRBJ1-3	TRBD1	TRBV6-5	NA	TGTGCCAGCAGCCGGGACAGGGTGAAAAACACCATATATTTT	CASSRDRVKNTIYF
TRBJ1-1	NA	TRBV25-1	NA	TGTGCCAGCACCGGGGGGCAGGTTGAAGCTTTCTTT	CASTGGQVEAFF
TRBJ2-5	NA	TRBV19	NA	TGTGCCAGTAGTGGGTCTCAAAGGTACCAAGAGACCCAGTACTTC	CASSGSQRYQETQYF
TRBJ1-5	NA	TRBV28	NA	TGTGCCAGCGGGCTGGGGCAGCCCCAGCATTTT	CASGLGQPQHF
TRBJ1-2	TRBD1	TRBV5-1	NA	TGCGCCAGCAGCCCCCAGACAGGGAACTATGGCTACACCTTC	CASSPQTGNYGYTF
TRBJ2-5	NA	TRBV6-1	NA	TGTGCCAGCAGTGATGGGGTTCGGGAGACCCAGTACTTC	CASSDGVRETQYF
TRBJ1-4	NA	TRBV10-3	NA	TGTGCCATCAGTGATGGGGCGGTCTCAACTAATGAAAAACTGTTTTTT	CAISDGAVSTNEKLFF
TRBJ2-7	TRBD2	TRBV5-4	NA	TGTGCCAGCACCCCCGGGGGGTCGGGTTACGAGCAGTACTTC	CASTPGGSGYEQYF
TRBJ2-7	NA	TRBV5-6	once	TGTGCCAGCAGCTTGGCCGTCGGAGAGCAGTACTTC	CASSLAVGEQYF
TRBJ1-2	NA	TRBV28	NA	TGTGCCAGCAGTTTTGGGGACAAAGGGAATGGCTACACCTTC	CASSFGDKGNGYTF
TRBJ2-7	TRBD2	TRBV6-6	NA	TGTGCCAGCAGTCTTGCGGGGGAACATGGCCCCGAGCAGTACTTC	CASSLAGEHGPEQYF
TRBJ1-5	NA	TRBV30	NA	TGTGCCTGGAGTCCGGGGGTCGGGCCTGGGCCCCAGCATTTT	CAWSPGVGPGPQHF